The source of this T cell receptor beta chain is a study of T cell responses to AZD1222 COVID-19 vaccine. Findings and limits, study-wide: Seropositive at baseline were only a handful of AZD1222 recipients.

About this clone itself: What it binds is not known.

Method: immunoSEQ multiplex PCR; TCRdb's copy keeps in-frame clones and lacks some. Seen here are tens of thousands of clones, 75% to 90% observed once, and the top ten hold roughly 29%. Sequences were derived from peripheral blood, sampled on day 0 of AZD1222 vaccination. This TCR derives from an adult in good health.

DNA for the CDR3: TGTGCCAGCAGTTTATCGTGGTTGCCAGCCCACAATGAGCAGTTCTTC. Amino acids: CASSLSWLPAHNEQFF. This sequence joins TRBV27 and TRBJ2-1; D remains unclear. The germline CDR1 and CDR2 sequences are MNHEY and SMNVEV (reference sequence). The CDR3 totals 16 residues. The ends were cut back, 0 bases at V and 5 bases at J, with 14 bases in the middle.